Below, one T cell receptor (beta chain) is given with its context. The CDR3 is 13 amino acids. The V gene end was trimmed by 6 bases and the J gene end by 0 bases; junction bases not matched to a gene: 4. Germline loops: CDR1 SQVTM, CDR2 ANQGSEA. This sample was taken from a study of blood T cell repertoires in COVID-19. Study-level background: Sources were T cells, B-cell-depleted T cells, or PBMCs; the material itself was cDNA or gDNA.

Method: immunoSEQ multiplex PCR; TCRdb's copy keeps in-frame clones and lacks some. Here the sample spans 25,000 to 35,000 clones, 72% being singletons. This receptor was obtained from a boy under 10 years old with active or convalescent COVID-19. Sequencing used peripheral blood. The gene calls are TRBV29-1 and TRBJ1-2; the match to TRBD1 covers 7 bases. The CDR3 is CSVRDSTNYGYTF. The CDR3 coding sequence is TGCAGCGTAAGGGACAGTACTAACTATGGCTACACCTTC.